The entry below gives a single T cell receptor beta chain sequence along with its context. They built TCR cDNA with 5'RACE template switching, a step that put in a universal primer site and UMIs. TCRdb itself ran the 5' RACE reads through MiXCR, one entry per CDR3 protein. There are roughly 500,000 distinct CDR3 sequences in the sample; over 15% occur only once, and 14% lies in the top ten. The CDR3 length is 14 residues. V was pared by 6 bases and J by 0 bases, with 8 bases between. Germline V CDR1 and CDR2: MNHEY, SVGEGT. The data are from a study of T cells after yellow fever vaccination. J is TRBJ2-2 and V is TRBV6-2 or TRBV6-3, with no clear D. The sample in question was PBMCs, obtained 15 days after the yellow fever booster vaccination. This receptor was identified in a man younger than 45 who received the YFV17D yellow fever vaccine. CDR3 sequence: CASRTTANTGELFF. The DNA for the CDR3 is TGTGCCAGCAGAACTACCGCGAACACCGGGGAGCTGTTTTTT.